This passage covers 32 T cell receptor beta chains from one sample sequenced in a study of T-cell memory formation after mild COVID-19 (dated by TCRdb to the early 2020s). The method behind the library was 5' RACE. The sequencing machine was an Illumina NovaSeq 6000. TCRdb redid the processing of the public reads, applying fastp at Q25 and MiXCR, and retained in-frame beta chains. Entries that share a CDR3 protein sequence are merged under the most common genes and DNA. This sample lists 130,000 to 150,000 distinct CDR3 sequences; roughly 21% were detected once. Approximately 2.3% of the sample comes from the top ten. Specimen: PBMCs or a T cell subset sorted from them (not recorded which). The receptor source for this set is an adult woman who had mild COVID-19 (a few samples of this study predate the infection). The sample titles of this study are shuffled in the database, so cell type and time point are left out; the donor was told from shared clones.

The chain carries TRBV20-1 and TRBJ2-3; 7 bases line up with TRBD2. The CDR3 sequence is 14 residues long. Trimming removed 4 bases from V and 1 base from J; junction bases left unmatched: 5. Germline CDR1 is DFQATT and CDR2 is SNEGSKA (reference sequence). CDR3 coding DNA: TGCAGTGCTACGGCTAGCGGACGCACAGATACGCAGTATTTT. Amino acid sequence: CSATASGRTDTQYF.

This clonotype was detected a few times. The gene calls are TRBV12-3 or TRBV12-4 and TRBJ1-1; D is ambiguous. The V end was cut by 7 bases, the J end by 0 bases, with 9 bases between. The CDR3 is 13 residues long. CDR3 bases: TGTGCCAGCAAAGCCACAGTGAACACTGAAGCTTTCTTT. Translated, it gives CASKATVNTEAFF.

The CDR3: CASRNDRPNTGELFF. The CDR3 DNA follows: TGTGCCAGCAGAAATGACAGGCCGAACACCGGGGAGCTGTTTTTT. The chain uses TRBV12-3 or TRBV12-4 and TRBJ2-2; weak D call: TRBD1 (6 bases). The CDR3 is 15 amino acids. V shed 6 bases and J shed 0 bases, with 11 bases lying between them.

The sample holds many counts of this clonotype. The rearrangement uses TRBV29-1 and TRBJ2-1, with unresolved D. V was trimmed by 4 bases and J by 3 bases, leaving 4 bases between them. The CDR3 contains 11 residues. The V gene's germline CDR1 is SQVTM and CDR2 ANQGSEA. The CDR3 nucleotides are TGCAGCGTTGTTAACTACAATGAGCAGTTCTTC. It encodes CSVVNYNEQFF.

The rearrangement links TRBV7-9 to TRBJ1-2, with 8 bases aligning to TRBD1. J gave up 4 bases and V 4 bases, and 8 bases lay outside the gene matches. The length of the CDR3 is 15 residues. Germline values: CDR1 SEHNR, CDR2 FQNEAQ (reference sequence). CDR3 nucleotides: TGTGCCAGCAGCTCTCCCGGGGACAGGAGCTATGGCTACACCTTC. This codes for CASSSPGDRSYGYTF.

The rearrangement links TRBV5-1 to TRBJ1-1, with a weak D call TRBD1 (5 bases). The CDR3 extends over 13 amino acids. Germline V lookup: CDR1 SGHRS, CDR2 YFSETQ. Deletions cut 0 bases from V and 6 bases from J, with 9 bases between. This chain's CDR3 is CASSLDWGAEAFF. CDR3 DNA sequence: TGCGCCAGCAGCTTGGATTGGGGGGCTGAAGCTTTCTTT.

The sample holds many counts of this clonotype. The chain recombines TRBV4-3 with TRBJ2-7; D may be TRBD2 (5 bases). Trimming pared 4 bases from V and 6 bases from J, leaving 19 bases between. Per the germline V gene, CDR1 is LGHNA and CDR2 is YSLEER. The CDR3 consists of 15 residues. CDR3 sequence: CASSRTRGHLGEQYF. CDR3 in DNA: TGCGCCAGCAGCCGAACTAGAGGGCATCTTGGCGAGCAGTACTTC.

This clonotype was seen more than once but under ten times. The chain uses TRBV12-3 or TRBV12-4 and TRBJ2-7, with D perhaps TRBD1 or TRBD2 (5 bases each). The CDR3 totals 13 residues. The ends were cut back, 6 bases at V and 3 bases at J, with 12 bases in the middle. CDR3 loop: CASRPGTHYEQYF. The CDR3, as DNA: TGTGCCAGCAGACCCGGGACCCACTACGAGCAGTACTTC.

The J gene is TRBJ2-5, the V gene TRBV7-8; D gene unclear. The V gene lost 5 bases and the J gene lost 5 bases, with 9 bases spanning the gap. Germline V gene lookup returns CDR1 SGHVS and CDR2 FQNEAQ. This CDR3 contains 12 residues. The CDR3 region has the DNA TGTGCCAGCAGCCCCGGTATCGAGACCCAGTACTTC. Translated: CASSPGIETQYF.

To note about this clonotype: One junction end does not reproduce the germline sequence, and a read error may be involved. The CDR3 DNA follows: TGTGCTAGCAGCCCGGGGAGCGGGAGCGCCGGGGAGCTGTTTTTT. This gives the protein CASSPGSGSAGELFF. This chain joins TRBV7-7 and TRBJ2-2; TRBD2 matches at 8 bases. CDR3 length equals 15 residues. CDR1 is SSHAT and CDR2 is FNYEAQ in the germline V gene (reference sequence).

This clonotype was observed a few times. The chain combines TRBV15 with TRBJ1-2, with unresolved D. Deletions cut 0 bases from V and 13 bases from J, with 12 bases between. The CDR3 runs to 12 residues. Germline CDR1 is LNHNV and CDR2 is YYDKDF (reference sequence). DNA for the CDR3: TGTGCCACCAGCAGAGACCTTACCCGACGCACCTTC. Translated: CATSRDLTRRTF.

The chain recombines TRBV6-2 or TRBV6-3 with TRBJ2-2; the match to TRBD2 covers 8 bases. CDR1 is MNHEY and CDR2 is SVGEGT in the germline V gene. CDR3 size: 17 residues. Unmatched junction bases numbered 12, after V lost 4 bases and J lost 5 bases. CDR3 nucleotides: TGTGCCAGCAGTTTTTTGCCGGGGGGGCGCTCGACCGGGGAGCTGTTTTTT. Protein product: CASSFLPGGRSTGELFF.

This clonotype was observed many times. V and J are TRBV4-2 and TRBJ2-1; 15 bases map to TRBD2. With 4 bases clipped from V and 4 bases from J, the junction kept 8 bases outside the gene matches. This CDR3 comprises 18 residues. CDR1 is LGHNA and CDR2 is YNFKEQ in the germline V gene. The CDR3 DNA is TGTGCCAGCAGCCCGAACCCGGGACTAGCGGGGGGATACAATGAGCAGTTCTTC. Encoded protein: CASSPNPGLAGGYNEQFF.

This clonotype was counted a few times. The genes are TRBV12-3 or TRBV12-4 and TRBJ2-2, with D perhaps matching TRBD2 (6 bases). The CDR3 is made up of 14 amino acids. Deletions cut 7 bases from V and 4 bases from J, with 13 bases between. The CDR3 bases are TGTGCCAGCAATTTGGGCGGGACCACCGGGGAGCTGTTTTTT. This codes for CASNLGGTTGELFF.

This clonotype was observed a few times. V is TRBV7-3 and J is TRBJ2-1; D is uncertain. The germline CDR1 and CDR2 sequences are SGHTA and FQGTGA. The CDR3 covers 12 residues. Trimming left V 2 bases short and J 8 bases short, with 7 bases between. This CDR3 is CASSLGSDEQFF. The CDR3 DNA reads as TGTGCCAGCAGCTTAGGGTCAGATGAGCAGTTCTTC.

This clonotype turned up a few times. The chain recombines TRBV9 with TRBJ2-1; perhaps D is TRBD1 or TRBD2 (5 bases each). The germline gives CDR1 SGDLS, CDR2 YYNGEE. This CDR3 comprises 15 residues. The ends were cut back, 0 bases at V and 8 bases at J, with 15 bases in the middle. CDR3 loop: CASSVAYVGGYEQFF. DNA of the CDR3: TGTGCCAGCAGCGTAGCTTACGTTGGGGGTTATGAGCAGTTCTTC.

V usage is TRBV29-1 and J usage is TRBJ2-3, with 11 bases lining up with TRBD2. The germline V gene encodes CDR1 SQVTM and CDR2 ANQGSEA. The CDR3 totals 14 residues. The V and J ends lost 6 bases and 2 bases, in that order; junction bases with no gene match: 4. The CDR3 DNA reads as TGCAGCGTACTAGCGGGAGACGTCACAGATACGCAGTATTTT. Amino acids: CSVLAGDVTDTQYF.

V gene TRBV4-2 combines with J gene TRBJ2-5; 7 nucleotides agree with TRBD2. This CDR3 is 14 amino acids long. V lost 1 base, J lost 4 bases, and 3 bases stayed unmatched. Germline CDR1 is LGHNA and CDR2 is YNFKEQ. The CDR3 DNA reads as TGTGCCAGCAGCCAAGGACTAGCAGGAGAGACCCAGTACTTC. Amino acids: CASSQGLAGETQYF.

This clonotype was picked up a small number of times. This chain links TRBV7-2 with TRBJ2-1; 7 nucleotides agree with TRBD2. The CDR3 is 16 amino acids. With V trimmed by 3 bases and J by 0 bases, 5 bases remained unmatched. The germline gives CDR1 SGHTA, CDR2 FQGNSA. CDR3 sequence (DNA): TGTGCCAGCAGCTTCTCTAGCGGAGGCTCCTACAATGAGCAGTTCTTC. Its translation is CASSFSSGGSYNEQFF.

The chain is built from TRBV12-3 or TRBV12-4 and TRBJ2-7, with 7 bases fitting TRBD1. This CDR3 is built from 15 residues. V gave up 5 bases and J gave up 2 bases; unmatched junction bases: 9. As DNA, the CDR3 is TGTGCCAGCAGTGTCCGGGACAGTGCTGCCTACGAGCAGTACTTC. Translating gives CASSVRDSAAYEQYF.

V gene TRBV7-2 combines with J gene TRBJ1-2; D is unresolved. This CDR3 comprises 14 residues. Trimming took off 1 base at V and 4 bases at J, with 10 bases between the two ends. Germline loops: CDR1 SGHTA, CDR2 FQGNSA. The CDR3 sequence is CASSLVPGGYGYTF. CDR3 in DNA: TGTGCCAGCAGCTTAGTGCCGGGTGGCTATGGCTACACCTTC.

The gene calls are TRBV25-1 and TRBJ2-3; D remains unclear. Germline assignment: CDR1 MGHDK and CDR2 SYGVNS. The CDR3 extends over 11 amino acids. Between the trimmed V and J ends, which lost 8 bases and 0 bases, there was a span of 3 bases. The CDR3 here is CASLSTDTQYF. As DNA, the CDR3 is TGTGCCAGCCTCAGCACAGATACGCAGTATTTT.

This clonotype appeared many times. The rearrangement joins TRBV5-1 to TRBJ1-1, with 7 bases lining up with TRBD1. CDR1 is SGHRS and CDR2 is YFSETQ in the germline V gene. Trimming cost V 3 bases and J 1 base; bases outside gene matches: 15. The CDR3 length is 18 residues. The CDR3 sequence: CASSSLSFGRGQNTEAFF. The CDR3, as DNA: TGCGCCAGCAGCTCCTTGTCCTTTGGGAGGGGGCAGAACACTGAAGCTTTCTTT.

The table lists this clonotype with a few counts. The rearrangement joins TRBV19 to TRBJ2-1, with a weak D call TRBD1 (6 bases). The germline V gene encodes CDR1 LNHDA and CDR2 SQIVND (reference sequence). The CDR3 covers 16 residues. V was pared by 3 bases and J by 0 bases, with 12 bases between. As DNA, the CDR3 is TGTGCCAGTAGTATCCGGGACACTAGCTCCTACAATGAGCAGTTCTTC. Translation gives CASSIRDTSSYNEQFF.

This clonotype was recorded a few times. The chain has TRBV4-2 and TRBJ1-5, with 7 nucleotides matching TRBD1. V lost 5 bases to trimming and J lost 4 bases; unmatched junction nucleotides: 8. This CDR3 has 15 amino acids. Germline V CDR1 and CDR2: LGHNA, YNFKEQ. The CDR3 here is CASSLVQGQNQPQHF. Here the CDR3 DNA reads TGTGCCAGCAGCTTAGTACAGGGGCAAAATCAGCCCCAGCATTTT.

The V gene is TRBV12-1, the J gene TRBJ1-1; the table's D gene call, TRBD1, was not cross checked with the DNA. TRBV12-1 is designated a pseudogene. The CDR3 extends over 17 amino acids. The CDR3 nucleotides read TGTGCCAGCAGCTTTGCCCCCGGTCAGGGGGGGAACACTGAAGCTTTCTTT. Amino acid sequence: CASSFAPGQGGNTEAFF.

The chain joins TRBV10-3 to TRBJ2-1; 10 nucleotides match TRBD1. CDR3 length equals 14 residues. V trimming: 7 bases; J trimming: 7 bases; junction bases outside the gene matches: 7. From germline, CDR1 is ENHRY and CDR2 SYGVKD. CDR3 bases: TGTGCCATCATGCCGTGGGGACAGGGGAATGAGCAGTTCTTC. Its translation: CAIMPWGQGNEQFF.

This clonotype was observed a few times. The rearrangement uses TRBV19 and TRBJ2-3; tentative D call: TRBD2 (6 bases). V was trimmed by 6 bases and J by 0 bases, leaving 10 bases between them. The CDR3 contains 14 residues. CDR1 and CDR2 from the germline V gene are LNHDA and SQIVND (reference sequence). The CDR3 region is CASRFSGSTDTQYF. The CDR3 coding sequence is TGTGCCAGTAGATTTAGCGGTAGCACAGATACGCAGTATTTT.

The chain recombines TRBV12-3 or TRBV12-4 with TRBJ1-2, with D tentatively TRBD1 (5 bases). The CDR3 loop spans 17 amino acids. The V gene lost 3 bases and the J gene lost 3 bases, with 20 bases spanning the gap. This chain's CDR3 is CASSFGGWGVRDYGYTF. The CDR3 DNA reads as TGTGCCAGCAGTTTTGGGGGTTGGGGGGTCAGGGACTATGGCTACACCTTC.

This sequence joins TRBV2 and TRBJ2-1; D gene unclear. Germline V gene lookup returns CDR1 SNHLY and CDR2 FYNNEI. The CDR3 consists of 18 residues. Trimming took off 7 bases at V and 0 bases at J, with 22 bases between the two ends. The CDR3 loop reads CASKKQLLARSSYNEQFF. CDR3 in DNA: TGTGCCAGCAAAAAGCAGCTTCTTGCGAGGAGCTCCTACAATGAGCAGTTCTTC.

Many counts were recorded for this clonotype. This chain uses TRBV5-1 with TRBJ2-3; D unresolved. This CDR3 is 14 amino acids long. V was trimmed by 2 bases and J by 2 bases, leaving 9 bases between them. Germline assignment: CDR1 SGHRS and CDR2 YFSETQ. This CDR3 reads CASSLGQATDTQYF. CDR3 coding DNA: TGCGCCAGCAGCTTAGGGCAGGCCACAGATACGCAGTATTTT.

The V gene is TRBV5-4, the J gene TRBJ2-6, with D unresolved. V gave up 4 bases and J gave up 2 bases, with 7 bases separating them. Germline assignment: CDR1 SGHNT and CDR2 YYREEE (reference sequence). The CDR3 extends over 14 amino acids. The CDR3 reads CASSPDPGANVLTF. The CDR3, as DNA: TGTGCCAGCAGCCCGGATCCTGGGGCCAACGTCCTGACTTTC.